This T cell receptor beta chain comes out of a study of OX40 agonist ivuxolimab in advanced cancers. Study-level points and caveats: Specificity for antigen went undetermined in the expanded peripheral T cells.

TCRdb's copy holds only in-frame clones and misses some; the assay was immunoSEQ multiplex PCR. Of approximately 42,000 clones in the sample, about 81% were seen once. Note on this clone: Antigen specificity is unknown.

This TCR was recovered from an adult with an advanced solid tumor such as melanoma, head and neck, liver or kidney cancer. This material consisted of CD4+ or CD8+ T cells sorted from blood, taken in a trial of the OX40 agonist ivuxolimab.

CDR3 coding DNA: TGTGCCAGCAGCCGAAGCGGTTCACCCCTCCACTTT. This gives the protein CASSRSGSPLHF. This chain joins TRBV7-9 and TRBJ1-6; unclear D gene. Germline CDR1 SEHNR, CDR2 FQNEAQ (reference sequence). V dropped 5 bases and J dropped 9 bases, with 8 bases sitting between them. CDR3 length: 12 residues.